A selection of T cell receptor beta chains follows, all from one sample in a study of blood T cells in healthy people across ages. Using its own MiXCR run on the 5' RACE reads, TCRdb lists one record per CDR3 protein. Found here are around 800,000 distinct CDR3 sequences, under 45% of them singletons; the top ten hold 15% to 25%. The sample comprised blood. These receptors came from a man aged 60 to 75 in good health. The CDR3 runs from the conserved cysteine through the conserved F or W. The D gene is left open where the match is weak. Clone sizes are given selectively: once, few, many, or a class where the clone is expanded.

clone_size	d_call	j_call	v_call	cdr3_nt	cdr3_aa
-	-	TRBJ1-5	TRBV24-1	TGTGCCACTAGGACCGGGACAAACCCGAGCAATCAGCCCCAGCATTTT	CATRTGTNPSNQPQHF
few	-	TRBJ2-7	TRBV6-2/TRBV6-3	TGTGCCAGCAGTTACTCGGAACAGGTTGGTAACGAGCAGTACTTC	CASSYSEQVGNEQYF
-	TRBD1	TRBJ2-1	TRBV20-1	TGCAGTGCTTCCGGGACAGGGGCCAAGCAGTTCTTC	CSASGTGAKQFF
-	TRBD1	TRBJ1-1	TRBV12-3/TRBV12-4	TGTGCCAGCAGTCCAACAGGGGGATCGGGTGTTCCTGAAGCTTTCTTT	CASSPTGGSGVPEAFF
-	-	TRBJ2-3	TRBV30	TGTGCCTGGAGTGTAAATTTAGGGAGCACAGATACGCAGTATTTT	CAWSVNLGSTDTQYF
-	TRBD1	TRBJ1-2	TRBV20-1	TGCAGTGCTGACAGGGGGGATGGCTACACCTTC	CSADRGDGYTF
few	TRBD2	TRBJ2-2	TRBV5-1	TGCGCCAGCAGCTTCGGTAGCGGGGGGTACCTCGGGAACACCGGGGAGCTGTTTTTT	CASSFGSGGYLGNTGELFF
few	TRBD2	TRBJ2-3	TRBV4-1	TGCGCCAGCAGCCAAGATATAGCGGGGGGCACAGATACGCAGTATTTT	CASSQDIAGGTDTQYF
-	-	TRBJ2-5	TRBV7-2	TGTGCCAGCAGCTTAGCGGGGCCACAAGGGACCCAGTACTTC	CASSLAGPQGTQYF
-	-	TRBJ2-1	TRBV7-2	TGTGCCAGCAGCTTAGCGCAGTTTGAGCAGTTCTTC	CASSLAQFEQFF
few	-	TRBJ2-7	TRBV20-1	TGCAGTGCTAGTCTGGGGGTGGGGGGCTACGAGCAGTACTTC	CSASLGVGGYEQYF
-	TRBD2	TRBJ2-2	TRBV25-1	TGTGCTAGCATAGGACTAGCGGGGGGACCGAACACCGGGGAGCTGTTTTTT	CASIGLAGGPNTGELFF
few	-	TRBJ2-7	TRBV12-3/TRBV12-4	TGTGCCAGCGCATTGGGACCTATTATCTACGAGCAGTACTTC	CASALGPIIYEQYF
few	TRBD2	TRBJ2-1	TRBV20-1	TGCAGTGCTAGAGATCCGGGGGGGTCCTACAATGAGCAGTTCTTC	CSARDPGGSYNEQFF
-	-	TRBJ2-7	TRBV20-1	TGCAGTGCTAGATCTACAGGTAACTCCTACGAGCAGTACTTC	CSARSTGNSYEQYF
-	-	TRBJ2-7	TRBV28	TGTGCCAGCAGTGCCCCTGGACGGACCTACGAGCAGTACTTT	CASSAPGRTYEQYF
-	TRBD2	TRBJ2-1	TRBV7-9	TGTGCCGGCAGCCGACGCGGGAGTAGCGACCAAAACAATGGGCAGTTCTTC	CAGSRRGSSDQNNGQFF
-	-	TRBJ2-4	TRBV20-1	TGCAGTGCTAGAGAGACGGGGCTCTCACGGGAGCAGTACTTC	CSARETGLSREQYF
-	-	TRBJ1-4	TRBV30	TGTGCCTGGATGCGATGGGGGGGTGAAAAACTGTTTTTT	CAWMRWGGEKLFF
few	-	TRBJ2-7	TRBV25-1	TGTGCCAGCAGTGAGGGGCAATCCTGGGAATTGGAGCAGTACTTC	CASSEGQSWELEQYF
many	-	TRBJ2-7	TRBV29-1	TGCAGCGTTGAATCCTACGAGCAGTACTTC	CSVESYEQYF
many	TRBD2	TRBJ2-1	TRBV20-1	TGCAGTGCTCTTAAGCGGGAGGGCTCCTACAATGAGCAGTTCTTC	CSALKREGSYNEQFF
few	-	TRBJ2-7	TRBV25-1	TGTGCCAGCAGTCAAGGGCAGTACGAGCAGTACTTC	CASSQGQYEQYF
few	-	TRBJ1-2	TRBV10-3	TGTGCCACCTTGTCTATCAGGGGCGGCGATGGCTACACCTTC	CATLSIRGGDGYTF
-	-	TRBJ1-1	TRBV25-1	TGTGCCAGCAGTGAAGACGGAGCGAACACTGAAGCTTTCTTT	CASSEDGANTEAFF
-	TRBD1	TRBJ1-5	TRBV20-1	TGCAGTGCTAGGTCAGGGGGCGTCGGTCAGCCCCAGCATTTT	CSARSGGVGQPQHF
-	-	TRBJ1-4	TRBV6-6	TGTGCCAGCAGTCCTTGGGAAAAACTGTTTTTT	CASSPWEKLFF
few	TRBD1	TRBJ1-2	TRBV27	TGTGCCAGCGGTATGGGACAGTACCGCTATGGCTACACCTTC	CASGMGQYRYGYTF
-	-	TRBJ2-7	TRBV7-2	TGTGCCAGCAGCTTAGCTCCCGGGGCATCTCGTATGATCCAGTACTTC	CASSLAPGASRMIQYF
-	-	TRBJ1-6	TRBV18	TGTGCCAGCTCACTTCAGACAGGCTCACCCCTCCACTTT	CASSLQTGSPLHF
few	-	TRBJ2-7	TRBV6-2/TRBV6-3	TGTGCCAGCAGTTCGACACCGACCTACGAGCAGTACTTC	CASSSTPTYEQYF
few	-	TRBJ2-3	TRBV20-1	TGCAGTGCCTTTTACACAGATACGCAGTATTTT	CSAFYTDTQYF
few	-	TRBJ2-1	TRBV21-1	TGTGCCAGCAGCAAACAGGCAGGGAGGTCCTACAATGAGCAGTTCTTC	CASSKQAGRSYNEQFF
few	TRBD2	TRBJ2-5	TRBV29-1	TGCAGCGTGCCTGCCCTAGCGGGGGGGCTCACCGGGCTAGAGACCCAGTACTTC	CSVPALAGGLTGLETQYF
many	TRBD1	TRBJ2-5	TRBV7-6	TGTGCCAGCAGTCCGGGACAGCTCCAAGAGACCCAGTACTTC	CASSPGQLQETQYF
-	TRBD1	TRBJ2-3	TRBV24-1	TGTGCCACCAGTGATTCCGGGACAGGGGTGGCAGATACGCAGTATTTT	CATSDSGTGVADTQYF
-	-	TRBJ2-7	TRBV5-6	TGTGCCAGCAGCTTGAACAGTATCCAGCAGTACTTC	CASSLNSIQQYF
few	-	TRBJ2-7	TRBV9	TGTGCCAGCAGCGTAGAGGGGGGCGTCGACGAGCAGTACTTC	CASSVEGGVDEQYF
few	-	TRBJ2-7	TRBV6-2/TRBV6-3	TGTGCCAGCAGCTTGAGAAAAAGTAGCGAGCAGTACTTC	CASSLRKSSEQYF
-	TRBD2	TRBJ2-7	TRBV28	TGTGCCAGCAGAATTAGCGGGGGAAGCTCCTACGAGCAGTACTTC	CASRISGGSSYEQYF